This T cell receptor beta chain comes out of a study of blood T cell repertoires in COVID-19. Study as a whole: Donors in the United States, Italy and Spain gave samples during acute or convalescent COVID-19. The analysed material was cDNA or gDNA that came from T cells, B-cell-depleted T cells, or PBMCs.

In the authors' methods: Cell counts per sample came from amplifying reference gene primers. Profiled with immunoSEQ multiplex PCR; TCRdb holds only in-frame clones, not every one. V and J calls and clone size are given by that table; D and trimming were obtained from the DNA. The data show approximately 190,000 clones, with under 90% seen just once and approximately 15% held by the top ten. The CDR3 covers 17 residues. V dropped 6 bases and J dropped 2; count of bases not matched to a gene: 14. In germline, CDR1 is SQVTM, CDR2 ANQGSEA. The clonotype was recovered from a man aged 25 to 40 with active or convalescent COVID-19. The sequenced sample consisted of peripheral blood. J is TRBJ1-1 and V is TRBV29-1; the match to TRBD1 covers 11 bases. CDR3 nucleotide sequence: TGCAGCGTCCCCTTCTTTGGACAGGGGGCATCTAACACTGAAGCTTTCTTT. This encodes CSVPFFGQGASNTEAFF.